This TCR beta chain was sequenced for a study of cytomegalovirus exposure and HLA in healthy donors. Of note for this clone: This sample includes further DNA sequences coding for the same CDR3.

The PCR was carried out with 60 Vbeta primers and 13 Jbeta primers. The protocol was immunoSEQ multiplex PCR, while the TCRdb copy is restricted to in-frame clones and leaves out a portion. The sample has 130,000 to 150,000 clones; more than 75% are singletons. The sequence was collected from a young man in good health and CMV-seronegative. The sequenced material came from PBMCs.

CDR3 sequence (DNA): TGTGCCAGCAGCTTGGGACAGGGGTCCTATGGCTACACCTTC. As protein: CASSLGQGSYGYTF. The V call is TRBV5-4, the J call TRBJ1-2, with TRBD1 matching over 8 bases. The CDR3 extends over 14 amino acids. Germline trimming cut 0 bases from V and 4 bases from J; bases unmatched to any gene: 2. Germline CDR1 and CDR2: SGHNT and YYREEE (reference sequence).